These 2 T cell receptor beta chains originate from one sample sequenced in a study of OX40 agonist ivuxolimab in advanced cancers. Profiled with immunoSEQ multiplex PCR; TCRdb holds only in-frame clones, not every one. The sample shows fewer than 85,000 clones, about four fifths of them seen only once. The sample here was CD4+ or CD8+ T cells sorted from blood, taken in a trial of the OX40 agonist ivuxolimab. These receptors all stem from an adult with an advanced solid tumor such as melanoma, head and neck, liver or kidney cancer.

V and J are TRBV5-5 and TRBJ1-4; D ambiguous. The CDR3 has 14 amino acids. Per the germline V gene, CDR1 is SGHKS and CDR2 is YYEKEE (reference sequence). Deletions cut 0 bases from V and 4 bases from J, with 7 bases between. This CDR3 reads CASSLDFGNEKLFF. The DNA of the CDR3 is TGTGCCAGCAGCTTGGATTTTGGTAATGAAAAACTGTTTTTT.

CDR3 residues: CASGQRDSSPEQFF. CDR3 DNA sequence: TGTGCTAGCGGGCAGAGGGACTCGTCGCCTGAGCAGTTCTTC. The J gene is TRBJ2-1, the V gene TRBV12-5, with D perhaps TRBD2 (6 bases). Per the germline V gene, CDR1 is LGHNT and CDR2 is FRNRAP. The CDR3 has 14 amino acids. Deletions cut 9 bases from V and 9 bases from J, with 21 bases between.